Each of the 22 T cell receptor beta chains below was sequenced from the same sample in a study of blood T cell repertoires in COVID-19. The repertoire was sequenced with immunoSEQ multiplex PCR; TCRdb's copy has only in-frame clones and lacks some. Of hundreds of thousands of clones listed, roughly 83% are singletons. Sample: PBMCs or T cells enriched from blood (not recorded which). These receptors were taken from a woman aged 50 to 60 who had recovered from COVID-19.

Here the CDR3 reads CASSLGTGGFTDTQYF. The CDR3, as DNA: TGTGCCAGCAGCTTAGGTACAGGGGGGTTCACAGATACGCAGTATTTT. V and J are TRBV11-3 and TRBJ2-3; 8 positions agree with TRBD1. The ends lost 1 base at V and 2 bases at J; junction bases unmatched: 5. Germline-derived CDR1 and CDR2 are SGHNT and YENEEA. This CDR3 comprises 16 residues.

DNA of the CDR3: TGTGCCACCAGCAGAGGGAGCGCAAGGCCCCAGCATTTT. It encodes CATSRGSARPQHF. The V call is TRBV15, the J call TRBJ1-5, with D unresolved. This CDR3 comprises 13 residues. V was pared by 1 base and J by 9 bases, with 10 bases between. The germline gives CDR1 LNHNV, CDR2 YYDKDF (reference sequence). Variable domain in full (rest from reference TRBV15 and TRBJ1-5): DAMVIQNPRYQVTQFGKPVTLSCSQTLNHNVMYWYQQKSSQAPKLLFHYYDKDFNNEADTPDNFQSRRPNTSFCFLDIRSPGLGDTAMYLCATSRGSARPQHFGDGTRLSIL.

V gene TRBV6-6 combines with J gene TRBJ2-1; tentatively, D is TRBD2 (5 bases). The V and J ends lost 7 bases and 4 bases respectively, with 11 bases between them. This CDR3 comprises 13 residues. CDR1 and CDR2 (germline): MNHNY, SVGAGI (reference sequence). For the CDR3, the DNA is TGTGCCAGCACCGGGGAAGTATACAATGAGCAGTTCTTC. It translates to CASTGEVYNEQFF.

The sample holds a few counts of this clone. The chain recombines TRBV20-1 with TRBJ2-7, with D possibly being TRBD1 (5 bases). The germline V gene encodes CDR1 DFQATT and CDR2 SNEGSKA (reference sequence). The V and J ends lost 5 bases and 3 bases respectively, with 8 bases between them. This CDR3 spans 11 amino acids. CDR3 residues: CSAQGVYEQYF. The CDR3 DNA is TGCAGTGCTCAAGGGGTCTACGAGCAGTACTTC.

V gene TRBV28 combines with J gene TRBJ2-3; 11 bases align to TRBD1. CDR1 is MDHEN, CDR2 SYDVKM, per germline. V was pared by 8 bases and J by 2 bases, with 6 bases of the junction left unmatched. The CDR3 is 15 residues long. CDR3 amino acids: CASLRDRGFTDTQYF. The CDR3 DNA reads as TGTGCCAGCCTCCGGGACAGGGGGTTCACAGATACGCAGTATTTT.

The chain recombines TRBV2 with TRBJ1-4; D unclear. Trimming removed 5 bases from V and 6 bases from J, with 10 bases in between. The CDR3 loop spans 13 amino acids. Per the germline V gene, CDR1 is SNHLY and CDR2 is FYNNEI. CDR3 DNA sequence: TGTGCCAGCAGTCGGGGATTGGATGAAAAACTGTTTTTT. It yields the protein CASSRGLDEKLFF.

The chain combines TRBV27 with TRBJ1-3; weak D call: TRBD1 (5 bases). The CDR3 loop spans 15 amino acids. Germline assignment: CDR1 MNHEY and CDR2 SMNVEV (reference sequence). Deletions cut 6 bases from V and 2 bases from J, with 14 bases between. This CDR3 reads CASSPQGIAGNTIYF. DNA of the CDR3: TGTGCCAGCAGCCCTCAGGGCATAGCTGGAAACACCATATATTTT.

The chain is built from TRBV3-1 (or the pseudogene TRBV3-2) and TRBJ2-1; 10 bases match TRBD2. Germline V lookup: CDR1 LGHDT, CDR2 YNNKEL (reference sequence). This CDR3 comprises 18 residues. V lost 2 bases and J lost 3; bases outside the gene matches: 10. CDR3 sequence: CASSQNAGTSVSYNEQFF. DNA of the CDR3: TGTGCCAGCAGCCAAAACGCCGGGACTAGCGTTAGCTACAATGAGCAGTTCTTC.

The chain recombines TRBV6-5 with TRBJ1-1, with D perhaps matching TRBD1 (5 bases). V lost 2 bases and J lost 11, with 12 bases in between. The CDR3 has 12 residues. In germline, CDR1 is MNHEY, CDR2 SVGAGI. CDR3 bases: TGTGCCAGCAGTTACCTGGGCGGGGGGGCTTTCTTT. This translates into CASSYLGGGAFF.

V gene TRBV27 combines with J gene TRBJ1-2; TRBD1 might be the D (6 bases). The ends were cut back, 5 bases at V and 4 bases at J, with 8 bases in the middle. Germline V CDR1 and CDR2: MNHEY, SMNVEV (reference sequence). This CDR3 is built from 12 residues. The CDR3 nucleotides are TGTGCCAGCAGTCCACAGGGCTATGGCTACACCTTC. This gives the protein CASSPQGYGYTF.

The chain recombines TRBV9 with TRBJ1-5; D not resolved. Trimming left V 3 bases short and J 7 bases short, with 11 bases between. Germline V gives CDR1 SGDLS, CDR2 YYNGEE. The CDR3 covers 13 residues. CDR3: CASSERPGQPQHF. In DNA, the CDR3 is TGTGCCAGCAGCGAGCGTCCGGGGCAGCCCCAGCATTTT. Looking up the rest from reference TRBV9 and TRBJ1-5 gives the full variable domain: DSGVTQTPKHLITATGQRVTLRCSPRSGDLSVYWYQQSLDQGLQFLIQYYNGEERAKGNILERFSAQQFPDLHSELNLSSLELGDSALYFCASSERPGQPQHFGDGTRLSIL.

The V call is TRBV7-6, the J call TRBJ2-7, with TRBD1 matching over 9 bases. Trimming removed 1 base from V and 3 bases from J; junction bases left unmatched: 10. Germline V gene data show CDR1 as SGHVS and CDR2 as FNYEAQ. The CDR3 totals 17 residues. The CDR3 region has the DNA TGTGCCAGCAGCTTAGGGGGGGGGACAGGGACCTTCTACGAGCAGTACTTC. This translates into CASSLGGGTGTFYEQYF.

V gene TRBV12-3 or TRBV12-4 combines with J gene TRBJ2-7; 7 bases line up with TRBD1. The CDR3 covers 10 residues. V lost 11 bases, J lost 4 bases, and 2 bases stayed unmatched. CDR3 sequence reads: CAGTAYEQYF. CDR3 nucleotide sequence: TGTGCCGGGACAGCTTACGAGCAGTACTTC.

The chain joins TRBV11-3 to TRBJ1-1, with TRBD1 matching over 11 bases. This CDR3 spans 18 amino acids. V shed 5 bases and J 4 bases; nucleotides not matched to a gene: 15. Germline V CDR1 and CDR2: SGHNT, YENEEA. The CDR3 loop is CASSEQDRGQSQSTEAFF. DNA for the CDR3: TGTGCCAGCAGCGAGCAGGACAGGGGGCAGAGTCAGAGCACTGAAGCTTTCTTT.

This rearrangement joins TRBV7-9 to TRBJ1-2; D is uncertain. Trimming took off 6 bases at V and 3 bases at J, with 14 bases between the two ends. The length of the CDR3 is 14 residues. Germline lookup yields CDR1 SEHNR and CDR2 FQNEAQ (reference sequence). CDR3: CASRLTNSDYGYTF. The CDR3 coding sequence is TGTGCCAGCAGGCTCACCAACTCGGACTATGGCTACACCTTC.

The rearrangement uses TRBV2 and TRBJ2-4; D possibly corresponds to TRBD1 (6 bases). V was clipped by 7 bases and J by 2 bases, with 12 bases between them. The CDR3 runs 14 residues. Germline CDR1 is SNHLY and CDR2 is FYNNEI. Here the CDR3 DNA reads TGTGCCAGCAAATTGACAGGTTCCAAAAACATTCAGTACTTC. The encoded protein is CASKLTGSKNIQYF.

The chain carries TRBV4-1 and TRBJ2-1, with 12 positions matching TRBD2. This CDR3 has 17 amino acids. The V and J ends lost 2 bases and 0 bases, in that order; junction bases with no gene match: 2. The germline gives CDR1 MGHRA, CDR2 YSYEKL. The CDR3 sequence: CASSQPTSGGSYNEQFF. CDR3 coding DNA: TGCGCCAGCAGCCAACCGACTAGCGGGGGCTCCTACAATGAGCAGTTCTTC.

The chain combines TRBV27 with TRBJ1-6; possibly TRBD1 for D (6 bases). Germline CDR1 and CDR2: MNHEY and SMNVEV (reference sequence). This CDR3 spans 15 amino acids. The V end lost 2 bases, the J end lost 10 bases, and 15 bases lay between the germline ends. The CDR3 spells CASSLSGGALSPLHF. CDR3 in DNA: TGTGCCAGCAGTTTAAGTGGGGGGGCGTTGTCACCCCTCCACTTT.

J is TRBJ1-2 and V is TRBV18; D gene unclear. This CDR3 has 15 residues. The V gene lost 1 base and the J gene lost 0 bases, with 9 bases spanning the gap. Per the germline V gene, CDR1 is KGHSH and CDR2 is LQKENI. The CDR3 DNA reads as TGTGCCAGCTCACCACTAGGAGAGACTAACTATGGCTACACCTTC. Translating gives CASSPLGETNYGYTF.

V usage is TRBV12-3 or TRBV12-4 and J usage is TRBJ2-3; D is undetermined. V lost 6 bases and J 4 bases, leaving 8 bases between the germline ends. The CDR3 has 12 amino acids. In DNA, the CDR3 is TGTGCCAGCAGCCCCTTCGCAGATACGCAGTATTTT. Its protein is CASSPFADTQYF.

This chain joins TRBV6-5 and TRBJ1-1; 7 bases map to TRBD1. Germline values: CDR1 MNHEY, CDR2 SVGAGI. The CDR3 consists of 15 residues. Trimming at V came to 5 bases and at J to 1 base, leaving 7 bases not matched to a gene. The CDR3 region has the DNA TGTGCCAGCAGTCCACTGACAGGGAGGAACACTGAAGCTTTCTTT. It yields the protein CASSPLTGRNTEAFF.

The chain has TRBV11-3 and TRBJ2-3; the match to TRBD2 covers 9 bases. The germline V gene has CDR1 SGHNT and CDR2 YENEEA. The CDR3 has 16 residues. The V and J ends lost 1 base and 4 bases, in that order; junction bases with no gene match: 6. The DNA of the CDR3 is TGTGCCAGCAGCTTAGCCTCTAGCGGGGTGGCAGATACGCAGTATTTT. Protein product: CASSLASSGVADTQYF. Full variable domain (outside the CDR3, taken from reference TRBV11-3 and TRBJ2-3): EAGVVQSPRYKIIEKKQPVAFWCNPISGHNTLYWYLQNLGQGPELLIRYENEEAVDDSQLPKDRFSAERLKGVDSTLKIQPAELGDSAVYLCASSLASSGVADTQYFGPGTRLTVL.